These T cell receptor beta chains were read from a single sample in a study of shared clonotypes between healthy human individuals. Using immunoSEQ multiplex PCR, the repertoire was profiled, and TCRdb retains in-frame clones only, with some absent. The sample consists of 2 million to 2.5 million clones, more than 85% of them appearing once. Sequencing was carried out using naive CD4+ T cells from PBMCs. The receptors were sampled from a man between 18 and 29 years old in good health. Some clones in this sample may be carry-over from other donors' samples. Each CDR3 is given with its conserved first and last residue. The D gene is left open where the match is weak. Where a row states a size, it is once, few, many or the class of an expanded clone; other rows omit it.

J gene: TRBJ2-1
V gene: TRBV6-1
clone size: NA
D gene: TRBD2
CDR3 protein: CASRVGTRGVF
CDR3 DNA: TGTGCCAGCAGGGTGGGGACTAGGGGTGTCTTC

J gene: TRBJ1-2
V gene: TRBV5-1
clone size: NA
D gene: NA
CDR3 protein: CASSFGAAGGGYGYTF
CDR3 DNA: TGCGCCAGCAGCTTTGGGGCAGCGGGTGGCGGCTATGGCTACACCTTC

J gene: TRBJ1-1
V gene: TRBV28
clone size: once
D gene: NA
CDR3 protein: CASSLPRGMNTEAFF
CDR3 DNA: TGTGCCAGCAGTCTCCCGAGGGGGATGAACACTGAAGCTTTCTTT

J gene: TRBJ2-6
V gene: TRBV6-5
clone size: NA
D gene: NA
CDR3 protein: CASRQGRGANVLTF
CDR3 DNA: TGTGCCAGCCGGCAGGGCCGTGGGGCCAACGTCCTGACTTTC

J gene: TRBJ2-1
V gene: TRBV18
clone size: NA
D gene: NA
CDR3 protein: CASSPRVLAGEQFF
CDR3 DNA: TGTGCCAGCTCACCAAGGGTGTTAGCTGGGGAGCAGTTCTTC

J gene: TRBJ2-4
V gene: TRBV7-9
clone size: NA
D gene: TRBD2
CDR3 protein: CASSSGTSGKMNIQYF
CDR3 DNA: TGTGCCAGCAGCTCCGGGACTAGCGGGAAAATGAACATTCAGTACTTC

J gene: TRBJ2-7
V gene: TRBV7-9
clone size: NA
D gene: TRBD1
CDR3 protein: CASRTGTGGYEQYF
CDR3 DNA: TGTGCCAGCAGAACCGGGACAGGGGGTTACGAGCAGTACTTC

J gene: TRBJ1-2
V gene: TRBV5-1
clone size: once
D gene: NA
CDR3 protein: CASSLDRVGYGYTF
CDR3 DNA: TGCGCCAGCAGCTTGGACAGGGTGGGCTATGGCTACACCTTC

J gene: TRBJ2-5
V gene: TRBV7-6
clone size: NA
D gene: NA
CDR3 protein: CASSPHRPPTSSETQYF
CDR3 DNA: TGTGCCAGCAGCCCTCATCGGCCCCCGACATCGTCAGAGACCCAGTACTTC

J gene: TRBJ2-3
V gene: TRBV6-1
clone size: NA
D gene: NA
CDR3 protein: CAARPGVGTDTQYF
CDR3 DNA: TGTGCCGCCCGGCCAGGGGTCGGCACAGATACGCAGTATTTT

J gene: TRBJ1-2
V gene: TRBV4-1
clone size: NA
D gene: NA
CDR3 protein: CASSHPLSRVNYGYTF
CDR3 DNA: TGCGCCAGCAGCCATCCCTTGAGCAGGGTAAACTATGGCTACACCTTC

J gene: TRBJ1-2
V gene: TRBV28
clone size: NA
D gene: NA
CDR3 protein: CASTRDRGYTF
CDR3 DNA: TGTGCCAGCACTCGAGACAGGGGCTACACCTTC

J gene: TRBJ2-2
V gene: TRBV9
clone size: NA
D gene: TRBD2
CDR3 protein: CASSTRGSGDTGELFF
CDR3 DNA: TGTGCCAGCAGCACGCGGGGGTCGGGGGACACCGGGGAGCTGTTTTTT

J gene: TRBJ2-1
V gene: TRBV27
clone size: NA
D gene: NA
CDR3 protein: CASSPDLASYNEQFF
CDR3 DNA: TGTGCCAGCAGTCCCGACTTGGCGTCCTACAATGAGCAGTTCTTC

J gene: TRBJ2-7
V gene: TRBV7-2
clone size: NA
D gene: NA
CDR3 protein: CASSPYESYEQYF
CDR3 DNA: TGTGCCAGCAGCCCTTATGAATCCTACGAGCAGTACTTC

J gene: TRBJ2-1
V gene: TRBV11-3
clone size: once
D gene: NA
CDR3 protein: CASSFGDRGGEQFF
CDR3 DNA: TGTGCCAGCAGCTTTGGGGACCGGGGTGGTGAGCAGTTCTTC

J gene: TRBJ2-1
V gene: TRBV28
clone size: once
D gene: NA
CDR3 protein: CASSSSGRSEQFF
CDR3 DNA: TGTGCCAGCAGTTCTTCTGGACGGTCTGAGCAGTTCTTC

J gene: TRBJ1-1
V gene: TRBV5-1
clone size: NA
D gene: NA
CDR3 protein: CASSPGTRGLMNTEAFF
CDR3 DNA: TGCGCCAGCAGCCCCGGGACAAGGGGTCTCATGAACACTGAAGCTTTCTTT

J gene: TRBJ1-3
V gene: TRBV15
clone size: NA
D gene: NA
CDR3 protein: CATSRGPRRNTIYF
CDR3 DNA: TGTGCCACCAGCAGAGGCCCACGGCGAAACACCATATATTTT

J gene: TRBJ2-5
V gene: TRBV7-6
clone size: NA
D gene: NA
CDR3 protein: CASSLFWGQRDGVQETQYF
CDR3 DNA: TGTGCCAGCAGCTTATTTTGGGGGCAGCGGGATGGGGTCCAAGAGACCCAGTACTTC

J gene: TRBJ2-7
V gene: TRBV7-2
clone size: once
D gene: TRBD1
CDR3 protein: CASSQRTGGDEGQYF
CDR3 DNA: TGTGCCAGCAGCCAGCGGACAGGGGGGGATGAAGGGCAGTACTTC

J gene: TRBJ2-1
V gene: TRBV7-3
clone size: NA
D gene: NA
CDR3 protein: CASSLGRDRFGRQFF
CDR3 DNA: TGTGCCAGCAGCTTAGGGCGGGACCGCTTCGGGAGGCAGTTCTTC

J gene: TRBJ2-7
V gene: TRBV6-1
clone size: once
D gene: TRBD1
CDR3 protein: CASSVGDRDTYEQYF
CDR3 DNA: TGTGCCAGCAGTGTGGGGGACAGGGATACCTACGAGCAGTACTTC

J gene: TRBJ2-7
V gene: TRBV5-4
clone size: NA
D gene: NA
CDR3 protein: CASSLGRDASYEQYF
CDR3 DNA: TGTGCCAGCAGCTTGGGACGGGACGCCTCCTACGAGCAGTACTTC

J gene: TRBJ2-1
V gene: TRBV5-8
clone size: NA
D gene: TRBD2
CDR3 protein: CASSLGSSGSPYNEQFF
CDR3 DNA: TGTGCCAGCAGCTTGGGGTCTAGCGGGAGCCCCTACAATGAGCAGTTCTTC

J gene: TRBJ1-4
V gene: TRBV30
clone size: NA
D gene: TRBD1
CDR3 protein: CAWRRYRGRTGNEKLFF
CDR3 DNA: TGTGCCTGGAGGAGATACAGGGGGCGAACGGGAAATGAAAAACTGTTTTTT

J gene: TRBJ2-3
V gene: TRBV21-1
clone size: NA
D gene: NA
CDR3 protein: CASSNTGGTSGSTDTQYF
CDR3 DNA: TGTGCCAGCAGCAACACGGGCGGGACTAGCGGGAGCACAGATACGCAGTATTTT

J gene: TRBJ1-1
V gene: TRBV28
clone size: NA
D gene: TRBD1
CDR3 protein: CASSFGDRMNTEAFF
CDR3 DNA: TGTGCCAGCAGTTTCGGGGACAGGATGAACACTGAAGCTTTCTTT

J gene: TRBJ1-1
V gene: TRBV6-5
clone size: once
D gene: NA
CDR3 protein: CASSYNRANTEAFF
CDR3 DNA: TGTGCCAGCAGTTACAATCGAGCGAACACTGAAGCTTTCTTT

J gene: TRBJ2-1
V gene: TRBV14
clone size: NA
D gene: TRBD2
CDR3 protein: CASSQSLGTSGYYNEQFF
CDR3 DNA: TGTGCCAGCAGCCAATCTTTAGGGACTAGCGGGTACTACAATGAGCAGTTCTTC

J gene: TRBJ2-1
V gene: TRBV28
clone size: NA
D gene: TRBD1
CDR3 protein: CASSLTGALRFF
CDR3 DNA: TGTGCCAGCAGTTTAACAGGGGCTCTTCGGTTCTTC

J gene: TRBJ1-2
V gene: TRBV28
clone size: NA
D gene: NA
CDR3 protein: CATLRGWGYTF
CDR3 DNA: TGTGCCACCCTCAGGGGATGGGGCTACACCTTC

J gene: TRBJ2-5
V gene: TRBV27
clone size: NA
D gene: NA
CDR3 protein: CASSFLGLADETQYF
CDR3 DNA: TGTGCCAGCAGTTTTCTGGGGCTAGCTGACGAGACCCAGTACTTC

J gene: TRBJ2-3
V gene: TRBV7-9
clone size: NA
D gene: NA
CDR3 protein: CASSPWGIQGSTDTQYF
CDR3 DNA: TGTGCCAGCAGCCCTTGGGGGATACAGGGTAGCACAGATACGCAGTATTTT

J gene: TRBJ1-5
V gene: TRBV2
clone size: NA
D gene: NA
CDR3 protein: CASNTGIGDNQPQHF
CDR3 DNA: TGTGCCAGCAACACAGGGATTGGCGACAATCAGCCCCAGCATTTT

J gene: TRBJ2-1
V gene: TRBV7-8
clone size: NA
D gene: NA
CDR3 protein: CASSLGVGTENEQFF
CDR3 DNA: TGTGCCAGCAGCTTAGGGGTAGGGACTGAAAATGAGCAGTTCTTC

J gene: TRBJ1-4
V gene: TRBV19
clone size: NA
D gene: NA
CDR3 protein: CASRLSTNEKLFF
CDR3 DNA: TGTGCCAGTAGGCTATCAACTAATGAAAAACTGTTTTTT

J gene: TRBJ2-3
V gene: TRBV6-1
clone size: NA
D gene: NA
CDR3 protein: CASSMGRRSTDTQYF
CDR3 DNA: TGTGCCAGCAGCATGGGGCGGCGCAGCACAGATACGCAGTATTTT

J gene: TRBJ2-5
V gene: TRBV7-2
clone size: NA
D gene: NA
CDR3 protein: CASSPRAARAETQYF
CDR3 DNA: TGTGCCAGCAGCCCAAGGGCGGCCCGGGCAGAGACCCAGTACTTC

J gene: TRBJ2-5
V gene: TRBV5-1
clone size: NA
D gene: TRBD1
CDR3 protein: CASSLNQGVETQYF
CDR3 DNA: TGCGCCAGCAGCTTGAACCAGGGGGTAGAGACCCAGTACTTC